Included here is one T cell receptor beta chain sequence, with context. The data were taken from a study of blood T cell repertoires in COVID-19. Sequencing used immunoSEQ multiplex PCR; TCRdb keeps in-frame clones, though not all of them. Of some 150,000 clones in the sample, about 87% were seen once. The CDR3 consists of 13 residues. CDR1 SQVTM and CDR2 ANQGSEA come from the germline V gene. J was trimmed by 2 bases and V by 7 bases; bases with no gene match: 5. V gene TRBV29-1 combines with J gene TRBJ1-1, with 9 nucleotides matching TRBD1. This sequence was found in a young man with active or convalescent COVID-19. Sequencing was carried out using peripheral blood. This CDR3 reads CSAGTGPNTEAFF. CDR3 coding DNA: TGCAGCGCGGGGACAGGGCCCAACACTGAAGCTTTCTTT.